Listed below are T cell receptor beta chains from one sample, sequenced in a study of blood T cells in healthy people across ages. TCRdb recomputed calls from the 5' RACE reads with MiXCR, one row per CDR3 protein. This table has 700,000 to 850,000 distinct CDR3 sequences, roughly 34% appearing once. The sample taken for sequencing was blood. These receptors were taken from a man aged 18 to 29 in good health. Each CDR3 is given with its conserved first and last residue. D genes are given only for firm matches. Only part of the rows carry a size: once, few, many, or a class if the clone is expanded.

v_gene	len	d_gene	j_gene	abundance	CDR3aa	CDR3nt
TRBV20-1	14	-	TRBJ1-5	few	CSARVGGMGQPQHF	TGCAGTGCTAGAGTGGGGGGGATGGGACAGCCCCAGCATTTT
TRBV27	16	TRBD1	TRBJ2-1	few	CASSYQPGQGYNEQFF	TGTGCCAGCAGTTATCAACCGGGACAGGGGTATAATGAGCAGTTCTTC
TRBV5-5	15	-	TRBJ1-5	few	CASSLRTVDNQPQHF	TGTGCCAGCAGTCTGCGGACGGTTGACAATCAGCCCCAGCATTTT
TRBV6-2/TRBV6-3	13	-	TRBJ1-1	-	CASRVRGLTEAFF	TGTGCCAGCAGGGTAAGGGGTTTAACTGAAGCTTTCTTT
TRBV3-1	16	TRBD2	TRBJ2-4	-	CASSPTSGGVKNIQYF	TGTGCCAGCAGCCCCACTAGCGGGGGAGTCAAAAACATTCAGTACTTC
TRBV9	13	-	TRBJ2-7	-	CASSGLSYNEQYF	TGTGCCAGCAGCGGGCTAAGCTACAATGAGCAGTACTTC
TRBV15	15	TRBD2	TRBJ2-1	few	CATSRSKRGGAEQFF	TGTGCCACCAGCAGGTCCAAGCGGGGGGGCGCTGAGCAGTTCTTC
TRBV6-6	16	-	TRBJ2-7	few	CASRTPQKTTDYEQYF	TGTGCCAGCAGAACACCCCAGAAGACCACAGACTACGAGCAGTACTTC
TRBV15	13	TRBD2	TRBJ2-7	many	CATSRVGGEEQYF	TGTGCCACCAGCAGAGTTGGGGGGGAGGAGCAGTACTTC
TRBV6-5	14	-	TRBJ1-2	-	CASSYRPDNYGYTF	TGTGCCAGCAGTTACAGGCCGGATAACTATGGCTACACCTTC
TRBV29-1	13	TRBD1	TRBJ2-7	many	CSVETGTVYEQYF	TGCAGCGTTGAAACCGGGACAGTCTACGAGCAGTACTTC
TRBV7-2	15	-	TRBJ1-1	few	CASSLAAGDSVGAFF	TGTGCCAGCAGCTTAGCAGCGGGTGACAGCGTCGGAGCTTTCTTT
TRBV7-9	14	-	TRBJ1-5	many	CASSPAEGNQPQHF	TGTGCCAGCAGCCCCGCGGAGGGCAATCAGCCCCAGCATTTT
TRBV20-1	12	-	TRBJ1-2	-	CSAITGSYGYTF	TGCAGTGCTATTACAGGGAGCTATGGCTACACCTTC
TRBV4-3	19	TRBD2	TRBJ2-2	few	CASSQDIPSGGSDTGELFF	TGCGCCAGCAGCCAAGACATTCCTAGCGGGGGATCCGACACCGGGGAGCTGTTTTTT
TRBV6-1	13	-	TRBJ1-1	-	CASSEVGTQEAFF	TGTGCCAGCAGTGAAGTCGGGACCCAGGAAGCTTTCTTT
TRBV20-1	14	-	TRBJ1-2	-	CSAESGVGRYGYTF	TGCAGTGCTGAGAGCGGGGTTGGGCGCTATGGCTACACCTTC
TRBV20-1	15	TRBD1	TRBJ2-7	many	CSAREGQGETDEQYF	TGCAGTGCTAGAGAGGGACAGGGAGAGACCGATGAGCAGTACTTC
TRBV28	12	-	TRBJ2-7	-	CASKTGGYEQYF	TGTGCCAGCAAAACTGGGGGGTACGAGCAGTACTTC
TRBV12-3/TRBV12-4	13	-	TRBJ2-1	many	CASSRGAYNEQFF	TGTGCCAGCAGCCGGGGCGCCTACAATGAGCAGTTCTTC
TRBV4-3	13	-	TRBJ1-1	few	CASSQVGGLGAFF	TGCGCCAGCAGCCAAGTCGGTGGCCTTGGGGCTTTCTTT
TRBV7-2	16	TRBD1	TRBJ1-5	once	CASSPLGTGINQPQHF	TGTGCCAGCAGCCCCCTCGGGACAGGGATTAATCAGCCCCAGCATTTT
TRBV10-3	13	-	TRBJ1-2	once	CATQRGKGYGYTF	TGTGCCACCCAACGGGGGAAGGGCTATGGCTACACCTTC
TRBV6-6	11	-	TRBJ1-2	few	CASREPAGYTF	TGTGCCAGCAGGGAACCGGCGGGCTACACCTTC
TRBV20-1	15	TRBD1	TRBJ2-2	-	CSARPRDRGTGELFF	TGCAGTGCTAGACCCCGGGACAGGGGCACCGGGGAGCTGTTTTTT
TRBV2	13	TRBD1	TRBJ1-6	-	CASGTDYNSPPHF	TGTGCCAGCGGGACAGACTATAATTCACCCCCCCACTTT
TRBV13	15	-	TRBJ1-2	-	CASSLGYLAAGGYTF	TGTGCCAGCAGCTTAGGGTATCTGGCGGCGGGTGGCTACACCTTC